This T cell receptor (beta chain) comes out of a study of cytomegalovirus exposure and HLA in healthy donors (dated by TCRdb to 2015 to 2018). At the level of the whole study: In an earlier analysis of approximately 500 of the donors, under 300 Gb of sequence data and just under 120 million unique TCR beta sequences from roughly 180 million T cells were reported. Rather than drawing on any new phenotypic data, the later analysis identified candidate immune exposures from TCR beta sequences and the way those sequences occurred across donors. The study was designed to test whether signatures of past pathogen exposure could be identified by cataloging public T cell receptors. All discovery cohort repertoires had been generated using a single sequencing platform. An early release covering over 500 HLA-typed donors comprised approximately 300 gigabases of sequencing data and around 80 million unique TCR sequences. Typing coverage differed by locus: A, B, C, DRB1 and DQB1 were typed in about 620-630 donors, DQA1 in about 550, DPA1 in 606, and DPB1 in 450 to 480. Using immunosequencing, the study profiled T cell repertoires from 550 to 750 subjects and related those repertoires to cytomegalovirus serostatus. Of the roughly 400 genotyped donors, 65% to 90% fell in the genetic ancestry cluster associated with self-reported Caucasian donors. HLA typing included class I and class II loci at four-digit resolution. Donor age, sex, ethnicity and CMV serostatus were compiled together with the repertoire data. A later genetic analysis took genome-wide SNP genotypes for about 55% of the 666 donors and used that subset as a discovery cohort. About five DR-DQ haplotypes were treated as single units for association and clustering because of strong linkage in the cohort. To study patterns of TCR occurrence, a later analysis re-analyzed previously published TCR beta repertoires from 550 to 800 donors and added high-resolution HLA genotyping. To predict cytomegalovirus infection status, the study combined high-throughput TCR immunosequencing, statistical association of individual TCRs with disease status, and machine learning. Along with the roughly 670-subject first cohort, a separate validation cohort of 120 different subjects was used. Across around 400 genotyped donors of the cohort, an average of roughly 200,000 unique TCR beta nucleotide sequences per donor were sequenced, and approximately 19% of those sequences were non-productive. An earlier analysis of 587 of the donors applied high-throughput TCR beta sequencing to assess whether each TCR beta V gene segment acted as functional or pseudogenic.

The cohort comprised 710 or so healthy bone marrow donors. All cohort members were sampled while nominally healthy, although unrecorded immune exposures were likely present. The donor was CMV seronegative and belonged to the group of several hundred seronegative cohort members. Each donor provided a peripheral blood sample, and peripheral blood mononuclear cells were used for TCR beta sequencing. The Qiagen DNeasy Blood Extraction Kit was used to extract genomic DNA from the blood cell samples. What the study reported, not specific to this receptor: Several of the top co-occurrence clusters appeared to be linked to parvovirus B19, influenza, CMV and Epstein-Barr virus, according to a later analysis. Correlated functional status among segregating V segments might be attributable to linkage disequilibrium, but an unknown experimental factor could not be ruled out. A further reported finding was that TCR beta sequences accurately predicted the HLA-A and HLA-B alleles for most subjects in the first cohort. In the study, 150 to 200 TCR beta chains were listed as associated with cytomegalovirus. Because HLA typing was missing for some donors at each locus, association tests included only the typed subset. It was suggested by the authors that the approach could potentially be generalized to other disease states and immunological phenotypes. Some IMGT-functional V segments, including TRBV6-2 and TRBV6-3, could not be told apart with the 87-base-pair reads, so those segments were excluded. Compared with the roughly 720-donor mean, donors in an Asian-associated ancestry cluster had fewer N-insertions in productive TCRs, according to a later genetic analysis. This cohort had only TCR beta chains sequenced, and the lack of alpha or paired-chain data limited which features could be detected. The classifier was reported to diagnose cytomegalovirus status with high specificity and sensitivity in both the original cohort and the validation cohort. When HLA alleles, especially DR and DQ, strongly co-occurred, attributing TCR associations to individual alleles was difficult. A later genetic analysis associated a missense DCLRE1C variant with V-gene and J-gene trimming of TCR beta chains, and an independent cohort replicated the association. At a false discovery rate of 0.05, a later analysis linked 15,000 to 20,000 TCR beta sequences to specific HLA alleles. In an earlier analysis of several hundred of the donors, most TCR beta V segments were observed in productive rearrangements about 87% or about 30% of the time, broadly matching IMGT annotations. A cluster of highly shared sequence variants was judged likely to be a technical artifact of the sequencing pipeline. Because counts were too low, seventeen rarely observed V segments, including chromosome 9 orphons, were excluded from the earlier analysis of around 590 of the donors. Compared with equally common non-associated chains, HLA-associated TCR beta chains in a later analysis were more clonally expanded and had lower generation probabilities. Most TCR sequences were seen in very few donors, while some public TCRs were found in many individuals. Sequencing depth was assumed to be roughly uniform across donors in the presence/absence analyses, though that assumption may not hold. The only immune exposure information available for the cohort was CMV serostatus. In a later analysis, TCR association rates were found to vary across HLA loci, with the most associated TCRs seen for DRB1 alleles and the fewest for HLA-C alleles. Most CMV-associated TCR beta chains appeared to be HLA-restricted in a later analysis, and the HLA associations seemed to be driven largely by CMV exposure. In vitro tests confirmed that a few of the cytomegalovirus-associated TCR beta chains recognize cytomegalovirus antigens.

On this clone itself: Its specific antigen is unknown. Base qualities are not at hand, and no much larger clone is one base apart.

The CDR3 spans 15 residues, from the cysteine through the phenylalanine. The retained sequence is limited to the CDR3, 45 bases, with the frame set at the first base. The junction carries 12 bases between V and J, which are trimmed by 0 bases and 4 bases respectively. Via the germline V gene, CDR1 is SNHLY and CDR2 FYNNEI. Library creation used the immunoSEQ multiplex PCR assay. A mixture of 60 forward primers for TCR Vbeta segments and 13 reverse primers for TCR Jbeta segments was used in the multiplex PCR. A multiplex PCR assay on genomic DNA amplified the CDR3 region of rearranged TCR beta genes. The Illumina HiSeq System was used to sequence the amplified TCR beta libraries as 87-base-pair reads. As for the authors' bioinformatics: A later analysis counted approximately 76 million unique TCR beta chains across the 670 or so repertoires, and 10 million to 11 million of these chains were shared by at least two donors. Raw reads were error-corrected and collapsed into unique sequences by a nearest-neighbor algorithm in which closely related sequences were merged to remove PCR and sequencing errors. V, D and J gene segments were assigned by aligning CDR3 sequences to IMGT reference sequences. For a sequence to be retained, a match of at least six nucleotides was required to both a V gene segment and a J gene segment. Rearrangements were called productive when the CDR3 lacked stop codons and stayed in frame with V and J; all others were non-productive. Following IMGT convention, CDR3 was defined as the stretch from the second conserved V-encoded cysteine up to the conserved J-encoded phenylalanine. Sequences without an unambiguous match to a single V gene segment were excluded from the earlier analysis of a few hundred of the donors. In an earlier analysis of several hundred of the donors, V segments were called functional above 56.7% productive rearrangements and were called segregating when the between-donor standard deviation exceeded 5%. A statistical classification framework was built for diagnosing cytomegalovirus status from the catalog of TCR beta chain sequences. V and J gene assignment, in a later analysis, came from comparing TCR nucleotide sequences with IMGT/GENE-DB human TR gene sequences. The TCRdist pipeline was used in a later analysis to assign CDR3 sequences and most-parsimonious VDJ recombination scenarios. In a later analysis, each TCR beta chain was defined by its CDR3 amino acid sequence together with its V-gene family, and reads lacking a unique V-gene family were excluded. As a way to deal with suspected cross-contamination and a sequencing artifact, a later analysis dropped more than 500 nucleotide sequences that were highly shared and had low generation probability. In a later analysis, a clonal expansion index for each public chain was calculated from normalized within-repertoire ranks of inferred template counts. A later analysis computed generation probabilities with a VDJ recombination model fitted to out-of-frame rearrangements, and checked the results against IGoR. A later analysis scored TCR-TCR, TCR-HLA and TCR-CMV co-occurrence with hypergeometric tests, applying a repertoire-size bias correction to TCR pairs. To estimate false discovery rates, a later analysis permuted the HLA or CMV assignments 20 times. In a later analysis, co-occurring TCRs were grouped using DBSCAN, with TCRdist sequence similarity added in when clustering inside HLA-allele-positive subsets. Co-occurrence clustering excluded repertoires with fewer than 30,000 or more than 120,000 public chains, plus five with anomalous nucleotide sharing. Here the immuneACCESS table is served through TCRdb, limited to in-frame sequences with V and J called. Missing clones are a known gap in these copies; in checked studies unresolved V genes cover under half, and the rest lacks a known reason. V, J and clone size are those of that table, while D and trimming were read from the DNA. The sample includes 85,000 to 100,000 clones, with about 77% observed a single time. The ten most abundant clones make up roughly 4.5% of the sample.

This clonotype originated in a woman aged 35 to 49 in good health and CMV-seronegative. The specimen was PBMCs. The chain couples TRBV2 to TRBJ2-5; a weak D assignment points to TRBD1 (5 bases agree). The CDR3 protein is CASSEANQGLETQYF. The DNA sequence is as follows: TGTGCCAGCAGTGAAGCGAACCAGGGCCTAGAGACCCAGTACTTC.